Listed below are T cell receptor beta chains from one sample, sequenced in a study of CD8+CD57+ T cells in acquired aplastic anemia. TCRdb redid the calling of the reads with MiXCR, one entry per CDR3 protein. The sample contains 150,000 to 200,000 distinct CDR3 sequences, nearly 65% of which appear only once. The source material was sorted CD4+, CD8+, or CD8+CD57+ T cells (not recorded which) from PBMCs. The receptor set was obtained from a human donor with aplastic anemia. The CDR3 runs from the conserved cysteine through the conserved F or W. The D gene is left open where the match is weak. Clone size is shown for a subset of rows, as once, few, many or a class of expanded clone.

J	V	size	D	DNA	CDR3
TRBJ2-3	TRBV20-1	NA	TRBD2	TGCAGTGCTAGAAAGCTAGCGGGAGGGGGGGGAGATACGCAGTATTTT	CSARKLAGGGGDTQYF
TRBJ2-3	TRBV7-9	NA	TRBD1	TGTGCCAGCAGCAACGGACAGGGGGTTGATACGCAGTATTTT	CASSNGQGVDTQYF
TRBJ1-5	TRBV7-3	NA	NA	TGTGCCAGCAGCTTAGGGGCAGCTAATAGCAATCAGCCCCAGCATTTT	CASSLGAANSNQPQHF
TRBJ1-1	TRBV7-8	few	NA	TGTGCCAGCAGCGACCAGGGGAACGAAGCTTTCTTT	CASSDQGNEAFF
TRBJ2-6	TRBV6-1	many	NA	TGTGCCAGCAGTGAAGGGAGCTCTGGGGCCAACGTCCTGACTTTC	CASSEGSSGANVLTF
TRBJ2-5	TRBV15	NA	TRBD1	TGTGCCACCAGCGGTCAAAGGGACAGGGGCGTCCAAGAGACTCAGTACTTC	CATSGQRDRGVQETQYF
TRBJ1-5	TRBV4-1	many	TRBD1	TGCGCCAGCAGCCAAGAACCAGGGGGGCATCAGCCCCAGCATTTT	CASSQEPGGHQPQHF
TRBJ1-6	TRBV2	few	NA	TGTGCCAGCAGTGTGAGGGACTCCTATAATTCACCCCTCCACTTT	CASSVRDSYNSPLHF
TRBJ1-1	TRBV29-1	NA	TRBD1	TGCAGCGTTGGCCGTGGGGGACAGGGAGCACATTCGGCTTTCTTT	CSVGRGGQGAHSAFF
TRBJ2-2	TRBV7-9	NA	TRBD2	TGTGCCAGCAGCATCGAGCTAGCGGGAGACACCGGGGAGCTGTCTTGG	CASSIELAGDTGELSW
TRBJ2-1	TRBV19	NA	NA	TGTGCCAGTAGTATAGTCGACGGGAGTACTAATGAGCAGTTCTTC	CASSIVDGSTNEQFF
TRBJ1-4	TRBV10-3	NA	TRBD1	TGTGCCAGCCGGGACAGGGTTTCTAATGAAAAACTGTTTTTT	CASRDRVSNEKLFF
TRBJ2-7	TRBV7-9	NA	TRBD2	TGTGCCAGCAGCCCGGCAACTAGCGGAACCTACGAGCAGTACTTC	CASSPATSGTYEQYF
TRBJ2-2	TRBV7-8	NA	NA	TGTGCCAGCAGCTTCAGGGTAGCCCTGAACACCGGGGAGCTGTTTTTT	CASSFRVALNTGELFF
TRBJ2-7	TRBV6-6	many	TRBD1	TGTGCCAGCAGCCCGATGGGACAGCTCTACGAGCAGTACTTC	CASSPMGQLYEQYF
TRBJ2-3	TRBV20-1	few	TRBD1	TGCAGTGCTAGGAGGGGGCGGACGACTAGCACAGATACGCAGTATTTT	CSARRGRTTSTDTQYF
TRBJ1-5	TRBV10-3	NA	NA	TGTGCCATCAGTGAGTCAGGGGGAAGCAATCAGCCCCAGCATTTT	CAISESGGSNQPQHF